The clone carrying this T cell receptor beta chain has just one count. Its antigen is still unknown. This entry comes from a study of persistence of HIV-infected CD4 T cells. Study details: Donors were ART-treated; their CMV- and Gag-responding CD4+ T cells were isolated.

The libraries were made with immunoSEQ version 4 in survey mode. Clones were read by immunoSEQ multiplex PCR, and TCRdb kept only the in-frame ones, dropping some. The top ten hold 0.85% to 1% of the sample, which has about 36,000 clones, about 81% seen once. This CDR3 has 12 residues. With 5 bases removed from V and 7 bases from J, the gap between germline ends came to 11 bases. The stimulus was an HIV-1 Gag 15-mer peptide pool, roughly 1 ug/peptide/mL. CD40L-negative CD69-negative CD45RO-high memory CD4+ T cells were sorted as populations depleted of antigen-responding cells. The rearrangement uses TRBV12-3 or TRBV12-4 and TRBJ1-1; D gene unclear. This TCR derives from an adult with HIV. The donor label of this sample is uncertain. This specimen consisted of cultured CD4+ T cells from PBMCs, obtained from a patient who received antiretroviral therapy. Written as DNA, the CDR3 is TGTGCCAGCAGTCGCCGGGGATTTGAAGCTTTCTTT. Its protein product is CASSRRGFEAFF.